This T cell receptor beta chain was captured by sequencing in a study of blood T cell repertoires in COVID-19. This CDR3 comprises 17 residues. Looked up from germline, CDR1 is SGDLS and CDR2 is YYNGEE. The V and J ends lost 4 bases and 0 bases respectively, with 18 bases between them. Sequencing used immunoSEQ multiplex PCR; TCRdb keeps in-frame clones, though not all of them. The sample holds roughly 250,000 clones, around 86% seen once. In its sample, this clone was seen once. This chain joins TRBV9 and TRBJ2-3; D unresolved. The sample taken for sequencing was peripheral blood. The origin of this receptor is a woman aged 55-69 years with active or convalescent COVID-19. The CDR3 spells CASSPRSFLSSTDTQYF. CDR3 DNA sequence: TGTGCCAGCAGCCCCAGAAGTTTTCTTTCTAGCACAGATACGCAGTATTTT.